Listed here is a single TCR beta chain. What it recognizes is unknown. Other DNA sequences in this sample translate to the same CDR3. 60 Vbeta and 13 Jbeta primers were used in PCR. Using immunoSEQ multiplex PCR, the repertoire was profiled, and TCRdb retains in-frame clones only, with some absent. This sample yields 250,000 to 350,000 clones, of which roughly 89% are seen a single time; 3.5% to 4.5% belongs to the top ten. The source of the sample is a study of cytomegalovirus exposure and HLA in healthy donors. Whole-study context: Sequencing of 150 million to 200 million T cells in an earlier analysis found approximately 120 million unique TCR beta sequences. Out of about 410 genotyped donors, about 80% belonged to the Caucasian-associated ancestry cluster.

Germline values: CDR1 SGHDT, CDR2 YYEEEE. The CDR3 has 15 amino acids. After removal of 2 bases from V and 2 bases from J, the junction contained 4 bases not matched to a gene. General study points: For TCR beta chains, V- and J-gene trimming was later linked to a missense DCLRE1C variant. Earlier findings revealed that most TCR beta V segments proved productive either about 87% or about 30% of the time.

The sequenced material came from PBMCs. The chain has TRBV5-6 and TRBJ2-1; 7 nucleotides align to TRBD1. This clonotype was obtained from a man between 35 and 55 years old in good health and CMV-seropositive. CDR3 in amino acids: CASSFVQGAYNEQFF. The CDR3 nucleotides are TGTGCCAGCAGCTTCGTCCAGGGGGCCTACAATGAGCAGTTCTTC.